A selection of T cell receptor beta chains follows, all from one sample in a study of Ad26.COV2.S vaccination and SARS-CoV-2 variants. Generated by immunoSEQ multiplex PCR, the TCRdb table keeps only in-frame clones and is missing some. The repertoire holds around 320,000 clones, with about 82% as singletons. Material: peripheral blood, obtained in a trial of Ad26.COV2.S vaccine versus placebo. These receptors were collected from a person aged 18-65 years who received the Ad26.COV2.S COVID-19 vaccine or a placebo. The CDR3 runs from the conserved cysteine through the conserved F or W. D genes are given only for firm matches. For some rows the clone size is stated as once, few or many, or as a class when expanded; others skip it.

size	V	J	D	DNA	CDR3
.	TRBV6-5	TRBJ1-1	TRBD1	TGTGCCAGCAGCCGGACAGGGCTAAACACTGAAGCTTTCTTT	CASSRTGLNTEAFF
.	TRBV9	TRBJ2-2	.	TGTGCCAGCAGCGTATCCCCCTTATACACCGGGGAGCTGTTTTTT	CASSVSPLYTGELFF
.	TRBV5-1	TRBJ2-1	.	TGCGCCAGCAGCTCCCTCTACCCTCGGGAGCAGTTCTTC	CASSSLYPREQFF
.	TRBV28	TRBJ2-3	.	TGTGCCAGCAGTTTAATTAGCACAAGAGGGGATACGCAGTATTTT	CASSLISTRGDTQYF
.	TRBV15	TRBJ1-6	.	TGTGCCACCAGCAGAACCCTGCAGGGATCACCCCTCCACTTT	CATSRTLQGSPLHF
.	TRBV5-1	TRBJ2-7	TRBD1	TGCGCCAGCAGCACCCGGACAGGGGCCTCCTACGAGCAGTACTTC	CASSTRTGASYEQYF
.	TRBV30	TRBJ1-6	TRBD1	TGTGCCTGGAGTGTGGCGGGACAGGGGAATTCACCCCTCCACTTT	CAWSVAGQGNSPLHF
.	TRBV19	TRBJ2-7	.	TGTGCCAGTAGTAGGCAGGAGAGCTCCTACGAGCAGTACTTC	CASSRQESSYEQYF
once	TRBV11-2	TRBJ1-6	.	TGTGCCAGCAGCAAGGACGGAGTTTATAATTCACCCCTCCACTTT	CASSKDGVYNSPLHF
.	TRBV7-2	TRBJ2-1	TRBD2	TGTGCCAGCAGCGGTAGCGGGGTGGCTAGTGAGCAGTTCTTC	CASSGSGVASEQFF
.	TRBV12-5	TRBJ1-1	.	TGTGCTAGTGGTTTAGAGGGGACTGAAGCTTTCTTT	CASGLEGTEAFF
.	TRBV2	TRBJ1-1	.	TGTGCCAGCAGGGGGGTGCGTGGACGGGTTGAAGCTTTCTTT	CASRGVRGRVEAFF
.	TRBV7-9	TRBJ2-1	.	TGTGCCAGCAGCTTATCCCTTACCTACAATGAGCAGTTCTTC	CASSLSLTYNEQFF
.	TRBV6-5	TRBJ2-5	.	TGTGCCAGCAGTCGACTAGGACAAGAGACCCAGTACTTC	CASSRLGQETQYF
.	TRBV7-9	TRBJ1-6	.	TGTGCCAGCAGCTTGGGTTCGTCGAATTCACCCCTCCACTTT	CASSLGSSNSPLHF
.	TRBV28	TRBJ1-1	TRBD1	TGTGCCAGCAGTCTCACAGGGGGTTGGACTGAAGCTTTCTTT	CASSLTGGWTEAFF
.	TRBV28	TRBJ1-6	TRBD1	TGTGCCAGCGGGACAGGGGGCGGGAATTCACCCCTCCACTTT	CASGTGGGNSPLHF
.	TRBV6-4	TRBJ2-7	.	TGTGCCAGCAGTGAACAGCCCGGGACGGGCTACGAGCAGTACTTC	CASSEQPGTGYEQYF
.	TRBV5-1	TRBJ2-5	TRBD2	TGCGCCACAAGCGGGGGGGCCGCAGAGACCCAGTACTTC	CATSGGAAETQYF
.	TRBV6-1	TRBJ1-2	TRBD1	TGTGCCAGCAGTGAGCTGGGAGGACAGGGGGATATAGGTGGCTACACCTTC	CASSELGGQGDIGGYTF
.	TRBV5-1	TRBJ1-1	TRBD1	TGCGCCAGCAGCTTGCTGGCAGGGGGCGGAGGCACTGAAGCTTTCTTT	CASSLLAGGGGTEAFF
.	TRBV20-1	TRBJ2-7	.	TGCAGTGCCGGGGGCTCCTACGAGCAGTACTTC	CSAGGSYEQYF
.	TRBV2	TRBJ1-6	.	TGTGCCAGCAGTGAATTGGGCTCCTATAATTCACCCCTCCACTTT	CASSELGSYNSPLHF
.	TRBV6-2/TRBV6-3	TRBJ1-2	TRBD1	TGTGCCAGCAGTCTCAGGACAGGGGGCGTACAGGGCTACACCTTC	CASSLRTGGVQGYTF
.	TRBV14	TRBJ1-1	.	TGTGCCAGCATGGGGGACGGGAACACTGAAGCTTTCTTT	CASMGDGNTEAFF
once	TRBV4-2	TRBJ1-5	.	TGTGCCAGCAGCCGCGTGATGGCAGGGGAGAATCAGCCCCAGCATTTT	CASSRVMAGENQPQHF
.	TRBV5-1	TRBJ2-5	TRBD1	TGCGCCAGCAGCCGGGACAGTGAGACCCAGTACTTC	CASSRDSETQYF
once	TRBV4-1	TRBJ1-5	.	TGCGCCAGCAGCCAAACCCAACACAGGGTGAATCAGCCCCAGCATTTT	CASSQTQHRVNQPQHF
.	TRBV14	TRBJ1-1	.	TGTGCCAGCAGCCCCTTGCCGGGACAAGCGAACACTGAAGCTTTCTTT	CASSPLPGQANTEAFF
.	TRBV7-8	TRBJ1-5	TRBD1	TGTGCCAGCAGCCCGACAGGGGCGAGCAATCAGCCCCAGCATTTT	CASSPTGASNQPQHF
.	TRBV6-6	TRBJ1-1	.	TGTGCCAGCAGGAAAGGGATGAACACTGAAGCTTTCTTT	CASRKGMNTEAFF
.	TRBV4-2	TRBJ1-1	.	TGTGCCAGCAGCCAAGTCCGACAGTTGAACACTGAAGCTTTCTTT	CASSQVRQLNTEAFF
.	TRBV5-1	TRBJ1-4	.	TGCGCCAGCAGCCCCTTTGGAGAGGAAAAACTGTTTTTT	CASSPFGEEKLFF
.	TRBV27	TRBJ2-6	.	TGTGCCAGCAGTTTCGCCGGCCTTTCTGGGGCCAACGTCCTGACTTTC	CASSFAGLSGANVLTF
.	TRBV5-5	TRBJ2-7	.	TGTGCCAGCAGCTTGGAATGGGTCTCTGACGAGCAGTACTTC	CASSLEWVSDEQYF
.	TRBV27	TRBJ1-2	.	TGTGCCAGCAGTTCCGGAGGGTGGGGGGCTCATGGCTACACCTTC	CASSSGGWGAHGYTF
.	TRBV7-2	TRBJ1-1	.	TGTGCCAGCAGCTGGGACGGGGGACGGGGCACTGAAGCTTTCTTT	CASSWDGGRGTEAFF
.	TRBV5-4	TRBJ2-5	TRBD1	TGTGCCAGCAGCGGGCGGACAGGGGGGGTAGCGCAACAAGAGACCCAGTACTTC	CASSGRTGGVAQQETQYF
once	TRBV5-1	TRBJ1-5	.	TGCGCCAGCAGCCGGACTGGGGATAGCAATCAGCCCCAGCATTTT	CASSRTGDSNQPQHF
.	TRBV7-9	TRBJ2-6	.	TGTGCCAGCAGCTTAGATGGTAGAAGGGGCCCTGGGGCCAACGTCCTGACTTTC	CASSLDGRRGPGANVLTF